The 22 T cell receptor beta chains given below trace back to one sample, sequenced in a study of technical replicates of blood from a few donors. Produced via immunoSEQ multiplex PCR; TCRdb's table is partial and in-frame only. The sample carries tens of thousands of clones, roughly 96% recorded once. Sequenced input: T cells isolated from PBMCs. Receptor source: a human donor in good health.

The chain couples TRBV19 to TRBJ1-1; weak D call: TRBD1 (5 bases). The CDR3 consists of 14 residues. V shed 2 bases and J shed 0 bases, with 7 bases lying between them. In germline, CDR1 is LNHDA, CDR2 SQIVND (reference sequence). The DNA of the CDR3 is TGTGCCAGTAGTATAATAGGGGTGAACACTGAAGCTTTCTTT. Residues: CASSIIGVNTEAFF.

The CDR3 sequence: CAWNRGLSYEQYF. The CDR3 bases are TGTGCCTGGAACAGGGGCCTTAGCTACGAGCAGTACTTC. V usage is TRBV30 and J usage is TRBJ2-7; TRBD1 matches at 7 bases. The CDR3 runs to 13 residues. Trimming took 4 bases from V and 3 from J; bases not matched to a gene: 6. Germline lookup yields CDR1 GTSNPN and CDR2 SVGIG (reference sequence). The complete variable domain, with remaining parts taken from reference TRBV30 and TRBJ2-7, reads SQTIHQWPATLVQPVGSPLSLECTVEGTSNPNLYWYRQAAGRGLQLLFYSVGIGQISSEVPQNLSASRPQDRQFILSSKKLLLSDSGFYLCAWNRGLSYEQYFGPGTRLTVT.

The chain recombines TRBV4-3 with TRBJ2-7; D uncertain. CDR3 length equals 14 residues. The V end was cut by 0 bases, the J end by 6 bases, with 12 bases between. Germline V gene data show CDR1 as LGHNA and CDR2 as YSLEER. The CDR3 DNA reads TGCGCCAGCAGCCAAGATCGTACGACTGGCGAGCAGTACTTC. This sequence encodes CASSQDRTTGEQYF.

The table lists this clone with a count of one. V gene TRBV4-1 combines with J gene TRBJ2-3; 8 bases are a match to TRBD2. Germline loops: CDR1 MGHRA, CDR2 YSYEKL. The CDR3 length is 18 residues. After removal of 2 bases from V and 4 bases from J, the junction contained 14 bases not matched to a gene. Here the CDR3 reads CASSQKFPSGLGADTQYF. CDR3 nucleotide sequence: TGCGCCAGCAGCCAAAAATTCCCTAGCGGGCTAGGAGCAGATACGCAGTATTTT.

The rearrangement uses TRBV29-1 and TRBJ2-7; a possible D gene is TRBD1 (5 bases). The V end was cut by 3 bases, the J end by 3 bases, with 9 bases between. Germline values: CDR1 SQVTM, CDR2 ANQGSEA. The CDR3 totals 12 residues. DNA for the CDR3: TGCAGCGTTGAGGGAAGGGGCTACGAGCAGTACTTC. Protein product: CSVEGRGYEQYF.

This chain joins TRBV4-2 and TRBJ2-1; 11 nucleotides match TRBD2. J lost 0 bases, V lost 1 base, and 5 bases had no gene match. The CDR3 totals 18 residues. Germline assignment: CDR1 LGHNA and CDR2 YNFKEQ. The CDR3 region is CASSQVELAGASYNEQFF. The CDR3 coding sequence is TGTGCCAGCAGCCAAGTAGAACTAGCGGGAGCCTCCTACAATGAGCAGTTCTTC.

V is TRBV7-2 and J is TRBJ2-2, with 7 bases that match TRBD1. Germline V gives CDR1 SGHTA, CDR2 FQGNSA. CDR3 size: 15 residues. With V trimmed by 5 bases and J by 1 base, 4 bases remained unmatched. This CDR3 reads CASSQQGLNTGELFF. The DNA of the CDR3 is TGTGCCAGCAGCCAACAGGGGCTGAACACCGGGGAGCTGTTTTTT.

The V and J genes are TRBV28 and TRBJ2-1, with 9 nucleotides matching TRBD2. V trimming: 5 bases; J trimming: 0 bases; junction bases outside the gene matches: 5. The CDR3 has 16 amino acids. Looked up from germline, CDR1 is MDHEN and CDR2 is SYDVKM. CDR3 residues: CASSIAGVRSYNEQFF. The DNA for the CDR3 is TGTGCCAGCAGTATAGCGGGAGTCCGCTCCTACAATGAGCAGTTCTTC.

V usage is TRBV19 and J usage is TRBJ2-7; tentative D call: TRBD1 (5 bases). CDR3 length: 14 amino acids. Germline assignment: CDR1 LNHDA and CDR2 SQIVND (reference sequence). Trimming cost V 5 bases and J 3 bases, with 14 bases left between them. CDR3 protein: CASSRTDQGYEQYF. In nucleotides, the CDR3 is TGTGCCAGTAGTCGGACGGACCAGGGCTACGAGCAGTACTTC.

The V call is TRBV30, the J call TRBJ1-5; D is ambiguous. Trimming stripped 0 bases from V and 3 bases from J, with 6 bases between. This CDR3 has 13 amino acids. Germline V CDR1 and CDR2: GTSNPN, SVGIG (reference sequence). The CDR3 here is CAWSVQNNQPQHF. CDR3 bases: TGTGCCTGGAGTGTACAAAACAATCAGCCCCAGCATTTT.

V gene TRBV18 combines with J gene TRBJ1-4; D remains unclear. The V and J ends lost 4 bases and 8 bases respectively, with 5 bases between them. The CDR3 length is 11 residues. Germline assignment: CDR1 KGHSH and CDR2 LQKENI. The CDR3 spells CASSLAEKLFF. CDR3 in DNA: TGTGCCAGCTCACTGGCCGAAAAACTGTTTTTT.

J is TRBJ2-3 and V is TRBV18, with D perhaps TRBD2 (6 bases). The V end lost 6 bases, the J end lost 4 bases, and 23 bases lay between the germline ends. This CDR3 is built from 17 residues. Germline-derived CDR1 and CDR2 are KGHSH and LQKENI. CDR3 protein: CASSLKARDLRADTQYF. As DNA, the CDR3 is TGTGCCAGCTCCCTTAAGGCGCGGGACTTGAGGGCAGATACGCAGTATTTT. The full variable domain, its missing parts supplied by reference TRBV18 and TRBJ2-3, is NAGVMQNPRHLVRRRGQEARLRCSPMKGHSHVYWYRQLPEEGLKFMVYLQKENIIDESGMPKERFSAEFPKEGPSILRIQQVVRGDSAAYFCASSLKARDLRADTQYFGPGTRLTVL.

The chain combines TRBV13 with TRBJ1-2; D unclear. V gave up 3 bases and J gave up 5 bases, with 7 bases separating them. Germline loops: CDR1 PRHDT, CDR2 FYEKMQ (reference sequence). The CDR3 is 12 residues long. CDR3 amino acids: CASSLQVYGYTF. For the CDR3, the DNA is TGTGCCAGCAGCTTGCAGGTATATGGCTACACCTTC. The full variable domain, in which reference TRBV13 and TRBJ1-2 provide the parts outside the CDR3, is AAGVIQSPRHLIKEKRETATLKCYPIPRHDTVYWYQQGPGQDPQFLISFYEKMQSDKGSIPDRFSAQQFSDYHSELNMSSLELGDSALYFCASSLQVYGYTFGSGTRLTVV.

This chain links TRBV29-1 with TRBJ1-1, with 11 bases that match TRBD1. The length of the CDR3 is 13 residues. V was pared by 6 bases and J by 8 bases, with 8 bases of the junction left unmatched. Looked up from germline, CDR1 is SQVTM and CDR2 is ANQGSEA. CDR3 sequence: CSVGDRGFWEAFF. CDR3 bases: TGCAGCGTAGGGGACAGGGGGTTTTGGGAAGCTTTCTTT.

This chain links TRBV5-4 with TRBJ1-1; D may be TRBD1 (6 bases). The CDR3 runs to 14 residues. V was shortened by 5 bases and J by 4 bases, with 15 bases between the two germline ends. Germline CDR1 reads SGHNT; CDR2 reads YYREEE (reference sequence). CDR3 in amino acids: CASRDEGHSTEAFF. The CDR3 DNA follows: TGTGCCAGCAGGGATGAGGGACACAGCACTGAAGCTTTCTTT.

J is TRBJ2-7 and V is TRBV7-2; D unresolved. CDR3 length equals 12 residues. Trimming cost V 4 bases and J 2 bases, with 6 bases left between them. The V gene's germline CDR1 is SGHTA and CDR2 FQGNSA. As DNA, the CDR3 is TGTGCCAGCAGCTCCCTAACCTACGAGCAGTACTTC. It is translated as CASSSLTYEQYF. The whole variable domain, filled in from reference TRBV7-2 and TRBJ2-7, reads GAGVSQSPSNKVTEKGKDVELRCDPISGHTALYWYRQSLGQGLEFLIYFQGNSAPDKSGLPSDRFSAERTGGSVSTLTIQRTQQEDSAVYLCASSSLTYEQYFGPGTRLTVT.

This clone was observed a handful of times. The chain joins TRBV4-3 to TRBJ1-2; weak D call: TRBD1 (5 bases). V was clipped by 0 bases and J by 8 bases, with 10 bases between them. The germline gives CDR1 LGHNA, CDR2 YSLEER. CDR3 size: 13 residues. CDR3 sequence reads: CASSQDGGRGYTF. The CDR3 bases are TGCGCCAGCAGCCAAGATGGGGGGAGAGGCTACACCTTC.

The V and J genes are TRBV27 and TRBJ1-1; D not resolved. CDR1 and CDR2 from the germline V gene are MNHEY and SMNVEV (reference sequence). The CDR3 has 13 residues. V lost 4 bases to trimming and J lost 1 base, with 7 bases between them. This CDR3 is CASSSAGNTEAFF. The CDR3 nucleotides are TGTGCCAGCAGTTCAGCAGGGAACACTGAAGCTTTCTTT.

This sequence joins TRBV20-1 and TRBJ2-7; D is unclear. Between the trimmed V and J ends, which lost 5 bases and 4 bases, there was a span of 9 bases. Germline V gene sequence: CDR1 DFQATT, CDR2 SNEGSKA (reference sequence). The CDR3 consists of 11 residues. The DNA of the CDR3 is TGCAGTGCTCTATCAATATACGAGCAGTACTTC. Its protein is CSALSIYEQYF.

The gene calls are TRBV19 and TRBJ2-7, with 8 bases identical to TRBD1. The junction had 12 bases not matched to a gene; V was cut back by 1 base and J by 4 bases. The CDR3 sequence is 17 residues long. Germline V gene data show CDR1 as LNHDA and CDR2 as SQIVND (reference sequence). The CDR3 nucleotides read TGTGCCAGTAGTATAGCCCCAACAGGACAGGGCCTTTACGAGCAGTACTTC. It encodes CASSIAPTGQGLYEQYF.

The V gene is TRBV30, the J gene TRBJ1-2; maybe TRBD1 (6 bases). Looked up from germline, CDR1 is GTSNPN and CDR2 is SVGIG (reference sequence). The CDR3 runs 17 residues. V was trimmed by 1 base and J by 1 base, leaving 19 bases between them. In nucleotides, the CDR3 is TGTGCCTGGAGTGGCATGTTCGCGACAGGCGATAACTATGGCTACACCTTC. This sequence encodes CAWSGMFATGDNYGYTF.

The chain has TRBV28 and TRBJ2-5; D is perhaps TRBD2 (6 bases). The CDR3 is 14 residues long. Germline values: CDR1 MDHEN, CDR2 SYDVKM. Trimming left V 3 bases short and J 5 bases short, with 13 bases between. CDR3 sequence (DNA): TGTGCCAGCAGTTTTGCAGGGAGGTCGGAGACCCAGTACTTC. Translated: CASSFAGRSETQYF.